Listed here is a single T cell receptor (beta chain). Its antigen is currently unknown. This entry belongs to a study of T cell responses to AZD1222 COVID-19 vaccine. Across the study: Pooling of second doses given at about 4 or about 12 weeks was done.

The protocol was immunoSEQ multiplex PCR, while the TCRdb copy is restricted to in-frame clones and leaves out a portion. The repertoire holds roughly 50,000 clones, with approximately 90% as singletons. Study-level findings and limits: Spike-wide vaccine-associated CD4 TCRs dominated at 160-218 and 743-854.

The sequencing here drew on peripheral blood, taken on day 0 of AZD1222 vaccination. The receptor was derived from an adult in good health.

The CDR3 coding sequence is TGTGCCAGCAGCAGAGCTGCAACTAATGAAAAACTGTTTTTT. Its translation: CASSRAATNEKLFF. J is TRBJ1-4 and V is TRBV3-1 (or the pseudogene TRBV3-2); D gene unclear. Germline CDR1 LGHDT, CDR2 YNNKEL (reference sequence). The CDR3 loop spans 14 amino acids. The V gene lost 5 bases and the J gene lost 0 bases, with 7 bases spanning the gap.